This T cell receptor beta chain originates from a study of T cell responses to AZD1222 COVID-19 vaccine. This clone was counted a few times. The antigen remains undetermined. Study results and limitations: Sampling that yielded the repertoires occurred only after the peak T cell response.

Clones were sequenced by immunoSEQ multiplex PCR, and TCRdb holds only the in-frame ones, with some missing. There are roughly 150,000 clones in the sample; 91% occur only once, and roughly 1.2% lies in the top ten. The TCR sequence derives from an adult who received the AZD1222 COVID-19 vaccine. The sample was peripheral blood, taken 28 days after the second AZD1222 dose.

The CDR3 is CATSGSGTTDTQYF. The CDR3 nucleotides are TGCGCCACCTCGGGTAGCGGGACCACAGATACGCAGTATTTT. The chain recombines TRBV10-1 with TRBJ2-3; 8 bases align to TRBD2. From germline, CDR1 is WNHNN and CDR2 SYGVQD (reference sequence). This CDR3 is 14 amino acids long. The V segment lost 10 bases and the J segment 2 bases; nucleotides outside the gene matches: 8.